This section outlines one TCR beta chain sequence together with its context. Its antigen is undetermined. The germline V gene has CDR1 MNHNS and CDR2 SASEGT. The CDR3 runs to 13 residues. Trimming took 3 bases from V and 4 from J, leaving 9 bases between them. Reverse transcribing all isolated RNA meant expressed TCRB transcripts were sequenced. A few million reads were obtained on average from naive, central memory and regulatory T cell samples. The data were produced by immunoSEQ multiplex PCR, yet TCRdb's version contains in-frame clones alone and is incomplete. Of hundreds of thousands of clones in the sample, over 7.5% were seen once. The source of the sample is a study of beta chain features in type 1 diabetes. General study findings and limits: Researchers caution that PCR might favor shorter templates, equally among patients and controls.

Each of the CD4+ naive, central memory, regulatory and stem cell-like memory populations was sorted via CD45RO/CCR7/CD25/CD127/CD95/CD27. Sequencing was carried out using naive CD4+ T cells from blood. This sequence was found in a woman between 18 and 29 years old in good health. V usage is TRBV6-1 and J usage is TRBJ1-1; weak D call: TRBD1 (5 bases). CDR3 DNA: TGTGCCAGCAGTGAGCAGGGAGGCACTGAAGCTTTCTTT. Protein sequence: CASSEQGGTEAFF.